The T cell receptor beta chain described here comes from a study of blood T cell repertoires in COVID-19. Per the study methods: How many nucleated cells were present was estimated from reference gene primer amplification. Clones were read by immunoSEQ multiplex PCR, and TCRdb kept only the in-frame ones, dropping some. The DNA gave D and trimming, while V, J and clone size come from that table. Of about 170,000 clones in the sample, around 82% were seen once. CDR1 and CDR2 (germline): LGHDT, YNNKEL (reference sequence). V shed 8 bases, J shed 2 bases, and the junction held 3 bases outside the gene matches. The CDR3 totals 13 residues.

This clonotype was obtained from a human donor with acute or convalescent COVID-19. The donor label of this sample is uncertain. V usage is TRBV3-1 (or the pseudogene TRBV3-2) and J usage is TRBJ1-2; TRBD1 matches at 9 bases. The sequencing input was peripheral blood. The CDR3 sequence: CASRGQGNYGYTF. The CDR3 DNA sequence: TGTGCCAGCCGAGGACAGGGGAACTATGGCTACACCTTC.